One and the same sample provided the 27 T cell receptor beta chains below, sequenced in a study of vaccination and CD4 T cells after COVID-19. The sample's time point: late sampling 161 to 241 days after vaccination in a few convalescent patients. Treatment described: approximately nine-day PBMC culture with coronavirus spike peptide pools or control peptides (ViraFEST assay). The Oncomine TCR Beta short-read assay generated sequence data from the DNA of cultured CD4+ T cells. Each CDR3 protein is one row after TCRdb ran MiXCR on the PCR reads. The sample yields some 24,000 distinct CDR3 sequences, roughly 33% seen once. No antigen has been assigned to these receptors. The material sequenced was CD4+ T cells from blood, cultured in vitro, taken about 7 months after SARS-CoV-2 vaccination. The source of these receptors is a human donor who had recovered from COVID-19.

This clonotype has more than one count but fewer than ten. This rearrangement joins TRBV4-2 to TRBJ2-6, with D maybe TRBD1 (5 bases). The CDR3 extends over 16 amino acids. V was clipped by 0 bases and J by 4 bases, with 10 bases between them. Germline values: CDR1 LGHNA, CDR2 YNFKEQ. As DNA, the CDR3 is TGTGCCAGCAGCCAAGATGGGGCGCAAGGGGCCAACGTCCTGACTTTC. Translation: CASSQDGAQGANVLTF.

This clonotype occurred a few times. The rearrangement links TRBV28 to TRBJ1-2; possible D gene TRBD1, 6 bases. Trimming took 2 bases from V and 1 from J, leaving 11 bases between them. The length of the CDR3 is 15 residues. The germline gives CDR1 MDHEN, CDR2 SYDVKM. CDR3 in amino acids: CASSLGAGVNYGYTF. In nucleotides, the CDR3 is TGTGCCAGCAGTTTAGGGGCAGGGGTTAACTATGGCTACACCTTC.

As to this clonotype: The germline gene is not matched at one end of the junction; a read error may be the cause. The gene calls are TRBV7-7 and TRBJ2-5, with 9 bases matching TRBD1. The CDR3 has 14 residues. Germline CDR1 and CDR2: SSHAT and FNYEAQ (reference sequence). The CDR3 is CASSPTGGEETQYF. The CDR3 nucleotides read TGTGCTAGCAGTCCGACAGGGGGGGAAGAGACCCAGTACTTC.

Many counts were recorded for this clonotype. The chain carries TRBV7-2 and TRBJ2-5; 11 positions agree with TRBD2. Germline trimming cut 1 base from V and 0 bases from J; bases unmatched to any gene: 7. This CDR3 region has 18 residues. Germline CDR1 reads SGHTA; CDR2 reads FQGNSA. In DNA, the CDR3 is TGTGCCAGCAGCTTAGTCCTAGCGGGAGGAAGGGACCAAGAGACCCAGTACTTC. It specifies CASSLVLAGGRDQETQYF.

In its sample, this clonotype was seen a few times. J is TRBJ2-7 and V is TRBV20-1, with 15 nucleotides matching TRBD2. Trimming took 5 bases from V and 4 from J; bases not matched to a gene: 9. The CDR3 has 16 amino acids. The germline V gene has CDR1 DFQATT and CDR2 SNEGSKA (reference sequence). The CDR3, as DNA: TGCAGTGCTCAAGGACTAGCGGGAGGGCCGTGGTACGAGCAGTACTTC. Translating it yields CSAQGLAGGPWYEQYF.

In this sample, this clonotype turned up a few times. The chain recombines TRBV20-1 with TRBJ1-5; D unclear. Germline V gene data show CDR1 as DFQATT and CDR2 as SNEGSKA (reference sequence). With 0 bases removed from V and 2 bases from J, the gap between germline ends came to 11 bases. The CDR3 is 15 amino acids. CDR3 coding DNA: TGCAGTGCTAGAGATCAAACCAAGGGCAATCAGCCCCAGCATTTT. Protein product: CSARDQTKGNQPQHF.

V gene TRBV7-2 combines with J gene TRBJ2-1; TRBD1 aligns across 8 bases. This CDR3 is 15 amino acids long. Germline V gene sequence: CDR1 SGHTA, CDR2 FQGNSA. With 4 bases clipped from V and 2 bases from J, the junction kept 4 bases outside the gene matches. The CDR3 DNA follows: TGTGCCAGCAGCTATAGACAGGGGACCTACAATGAGCAGTTCTTC. Translation gives CASSYRQGTYNEQFF.

The gene calls are TRBV29-1 and TRBJ2-3, with 12 bases lining up with TRBD1. CDR3 length: 13 amino acids. CDR1 SQVTM and CDR2 ANQGSEA come from the germline V gene. V dropped 7 bases and J dropped 4; count of bases not matched to a gene: 3. CDR3 bases: TGCAGCGGGGGACAGGGGGCGTCAGATACGCAGTATTTT. Its translation: CSGGQGASDTQYF.

Only a few counts were recorded for this clonotype. V is TRBV7-3 and J is TRBJ2-5; 11 bases fit TRBD1. The CDR3 has 15 amino acids. From germline, CDR1 is SGHTA and CDR2 FQGTGA. The junction had 6 bases not matched to a gene; V was cut back by 5 bases and J by 4 bases. The CDR3 sequence: CASSPRTGGGETQYF. The CDR3 DNA is TGTGCCAGCAGCCCCCGGACAGGGGGCGGAGAGACCCAGTACTTC.

This clonotype appeared a few times. The chain uses TRBV6-1 and TRBJ2-1, with D possibly TRBD2 on 6 matching bases. The length of the CDR3 is 16 residues. Trimming took 7 bases from V and 0 from J, leaving 16 bases between them. Looked up from germline, CDR1 is MNHNS and CDR2 is SASEGT. DNA for the CDR3: TGTGCCAGCACCCGGAATAGCGGAAGCTCCTACAATGAGCAGTTCTTC. As protein: CASTRNSGSSYNEQFF.

The sample holds a few counts of this clonotype. The CDR3 coding sequence is TGTGCCAGCAGCTTAGAAGAAACTAGCGGACCAGACGAGCAGTACTTC. Protein sequence: CASSLEETSGPDEQYF. The V and J genes are TRBV7-6 and TRBJ2-7; TRBD2 aligns across 8 bases. The germline gives CDR1 SGHVS, CDR2 FNYEAQ. CDR3 length: 16 residues. The ends lost 1 base at V and 5 bases at J; junction bases unmatched: 10.

This clonotype appeared a few times. The rearrangement uses TRBV19 and TRBJ2-1; D gene ambiguous. The V gene lost 3 bases and the J gene lost 7 bases, with 4 bases spanning the gap. Germline assignment: CDR1 LNHDA and CDR2 SQIVND (reference sequence). The CDR3 consists of 11 residues. This CDR3 is CASSMGNEQFF. The CDR3 DNA reads as TGTGCCAGTAGTATGGGGAATGAGCAGTTCTTC. The full variable domain, with the rest looked up from reference TRBV19 and TRBJ2-1, is DGGITQSPKYLFRKEGQNVTLSCEQNLNHDAMYWYRQDPGQGLRLIYYSQIVNDFQKGDIAEGYSVSREKKESFPLTVTSAQKNPTAFYLCASSMGNEQFFGPGTRLTVL.

The CDR3 region is CSARQAGPYEQYF. CDR3 DNA: TGCAGTGCTAGGCAAGCGGGACCCTACGAGCAGTACTTC. The chain combines TRBV20-1 with TRBJ2-7, with 7 positions matching TRBD2. Germline lookup yields CDR1 DFQATT and CDR2 SNEGSKA (reference sequence). This CDR3 contains 13 residues. J gave up 2 bases and V 3 bases, and 4 bases lay outside the gene matches.

This chain joins TRBV28 and TRBJ1-5; D is unclear. Germline values: CDR1 MDHEN, CDR2 SYDVKM. Trimming pared 4 bases from V and 4 bases from J, leaving 5 bases between. The CDR3 consists of 12 residues. The DNA of the CDR3 is TGTGCCAGCAGTTCCAATAATCAGCCCCAGCATTTT. Translated: CASSSNNQPQHF.

This rearrangement joins TRBV19 to TRBJ2-3; 10 bases are shared with TRBD1. The ends lost 5 bases at V and 1 base at J; junction bases unmatched: 0. CDR1 and CDR2 from the germline V gene are LNHDA and SQIVND (reference sequence). The CDR3 runs 14 residues. As DNA, the CDR3 is TGTGCCAGTAGTGGGACAGGGGGCACAGATACGCAGTATTTT. It translates to CASSGTGGTDTQYF.

This clonotype was seen a handful of times. The chain carries TRBV6-1 and TRBJ1-5; D remains unclear. The CDR3 extends over 13 amino acids. Germline-derived CDR1 and CDR2 are MNHNS and SASEGT. V was trimmed by 6 bases and J by 7 bases, leaving 13 bases between them. As DNA, the CDR3 is TGTGCCAGCAGCCTTAAATCGTCCCAGCCCCAGCATTTT. Its translation: CASSLKSSQPQHF.

This clonotype was observed a few times. The chain joins TRBV20-1 to TRBJ1-2; 12 bases match TRBD1. Trimming removed 2 bases from V and 7 bases from J; junction bases left unmatched: 5. Looked up from germline, CDR1 is DFQATT and CDR2 is SNEGSKA (reference sequence). This CDR3 is built from 14 residues. This chain's CDR3 is CSARSGTGGRGYTF. The CDR3 DNA sequence: TGCAGTGCTAGATCCGGGACAGGGGGCCGTGGCTACACCTTC.

This clonotype was recorded a few times. The chain uses TRBV7-2 and TRBJ2-7; D might be TRBD1 or TRBD2, each matching 5 bases. V dropped 5 bases and J dropped 3 bases, with 14 bases sitting between them. The CDR3 spans 14 residues. Germline assignment: CDR1 SGHTA and CDR2 FQGNSA. The DNA for the CDR3 is TGTGCCAGCAGCATTTACTGGGGGAGCTACGAGCAGTACTTC. It yields the protein CASSIYWGSYEQYF.

This clonotype is judged medium-sized. The chain links TRBV20-1 to TRBJ2-1; 10 bases align to TRBD2. This CDR3 contains 13 residues. V shed 3 bases and J 9 bases; nucleotides not matched to a gene: 5. The germline CDR1 and CDR2 sequences are DFQATT and SNEGSKA (reference sequence). This CDR3 is CSASSLAGVEQFF. The CDR3 DNA reads TGCAGTGCTAGCTCGCTAGCGGGAGTTGAGCAGTTCTTC.

This clonotype was seen a handful of times. V is TRBV20-1 and J is TRBJ2-7; 9 bases align to TRBD1. V was pared by 4 bases and J by 2 bases, with 3 bases of the junction left unmatched. The CDR3 is 13 residues long. Germline V gene data show CDR1 as DFQATT and CDR2 as SNEGSKA (reference sequence). The CDR3 loop is CSAKQGATYEQYF. The CDR3 DNA reads as TGCAGTGCTAAACAGGGGGCCACCTACGAGCAGTACTTC.

The chain couples TRBV29-1 to TRBJ2-3; the match to TRBD2 covers 13 bases. Germline CDR1 is SQVTM and CDR2 is ANQGSEA. This CDR3 spans 18 amino acids. V shed 6 bases, J shed 6 bases, and the junction held 18 bases outside the gene matches. CDR3: CSVALRFTSGRGGDTQYF. CDR3 coding DNA: TGCAGCGTGGCCCTTCGCTTTACTAGCGGGAGGGGCGGGGATACGCAGTATTTT.

The table lists this clonotype with a few counts. The chain carries TRBV6-1 and TRBJ2-7; D possibly uses TRBD1 or TRBD2 (5 bases each). There are 12 residues in the CDR3. Trimming removed 10 bases at V and 5 bases at J, with 15 bases between. Germline V lookup: CDR1 MNHNS, CDR2 SASEGT. The CDR3 loop reads CATRGTHHEQYF. CDR3 coding DNA: TGTGCCACCCGGGGCACTCACCACGAGCAGTACTTC.

This chain links TRBV27 with TRBJ2-2, with D possibly being TRBD2 (7 bases). Germline V gene data show CDR1 as MNHEY and CDR2 as SMNVEV (reference sequence). The CDR3 runs to 14 residues. The ends were cut back, 7 bases at V and 5 bases at J, with 14 bases in the middle. CDR3 nucleotides: TGTGCCAGCAAGAGGGGGGGAACAACCGGGGAGCTGTTTTTT. Encoded protein: CASKRGGTTGELFF.

The genes are TRBV20-1 and TRBJ2-7, with a tentative D call TRBD1 (6 bases). Trimming cost V 1 base and J 4 bases, with 32 bases left between them. CDR1 and CDR2 (germline): DFQATT, SNEGSKA (reference sequence). CDR3 length equals 20 residues. In nucleotides, the CDR3 is TGCAGTGCTAGAGCCTTCTGGGTGCAGGGAAAGGGGACAATTGGTTACGAGCAGTACTTC. This codes for CSARAFWVQGKGTIGYEQYF.

This clonotype was found many times. The rearrangement joins TRBV7-2 to TRBJ1-5; D unresolved. V was shortened by 1 base and J by 6 bases, with 7 bases between the two germline ends. Germline values: CDR1 SGHTA, CDR2 FQGNSA. The CDR3 runs to 13 residues. The CDR3 DNA sequence: TGTGCCAGCAGCTTAGAGCTACGTCAGCCCCAGCATTTT. Encoded protein: CASSLELRQPQHF.

This CDR3 is CSVDSSRVYGYTF. In DNA form, the CDR3 reads TGCAGCGTTGATTCAAGCAGGGTCTATGGCTACACCTTC. V is TRBV29-1 and J is TRBJ1-2; a possible D gene is TRBD1 (5 bases). Trimming shortened V by 3 bases and J by 4 bases, and 12 bases separated the two germline ends. This CDR3 is built from 13 residues. Per the germline V gene, CDR1 is SQVTM and CDR2 is ANQGSEA.

This clonotype has only a few counts. This chain connects TRBV15 to TRBJ2-1; the match to TRBD2 covers 10 bases. Germline V gene lookup returns CDR1 LNHNV and CDR2 YYDKDF (reference sequence). Trimming removed 6 bases from V and 3 bases from J; junction bases left unmatched: 8. The CDR3 spans 16 residues. The CDR3 loop is CATRRTSGSFYNEQFF. The CDR3 coding sequence is TGTGCCACCAGGCGGACTAGCGGATCCTTCTACAATGAGCAGTTCTTC.